Listed below are T cell receptor beta chains from one sample, sequenced in a study of cytomegalovirus exposure and HLA in healthy donors. Generated by immunoSEQ multiplex PCR, the TCRdb table keeps only in-frame clones and is missing some. The sample holds 90,000 to 120,000 clones, more than 75% seen once. Input material: PBMCs. The receptors come from a woman in her thirties or forties in good health and CMV-seronegative. CDR3s include the opening cysteine and the closing phenylalanine or tryptophan. The D gene is left open where the match is weak. The size field is filled for only some rows; it gives once, few, many or a size class.

clone size	D gene	V gene	J gene	CDR3 DNA	CDR3 protein
NA	NA	TRBV27	TRBJ2-7	TGTGCCAGCAGTTTAGGTTGGGGGCCTAGCTCCTACGAGCAGTACTTC	CASSLGWGPSSYEQYF
NA	NA	TRBV7-9	TRBJ1-2	TGTGCCAGCAGCCATATCGGGTCCTTTGGCTACACCTTC	CASSHIGSFGYTF
NA	NA	TRBV7-3	TRBJ2-1	TGTGCCAGCAGCCACGGAGGGTCCTACAATGAGCAGTTCTTC	CASSHGGSYNEQFF
NA	NA	TRBV5-8	TRBJ2-1	TGTGCCAGCAGCTTGGAACTGTTTAGAGGGTCCTACAATGAGCAGTTCTTC	CASSLELFRGSYNEQFF
NA	NA	TRBV5-5	TRBJ1-1	TGTGCCAGCAGCCATTTCGGGGAATCGATGAACACTGAAGCTTTCTTT	CASSHFGESMNTEAFF
NA	TRBD1	TRBV19	TRBJ2-6	TGTGCCAGTAGACGGGACAGCGCAAACTCTGGGGCCAACGTCCTGACTTTC	CASRRDSANSGANVLTF
NA	TRBD2	TRBV30	TRBJ2-5	TGTGCCTGGAGTGGGGCTAGCGGGAGGGCCCAGACCCAGTACTTC	CAWSGASGRAQTQYF
once	NA	TRBV9	TRBJ2-1	TGTGCCAGCAGCCGACAACAGGGGGGGATAGATGAGCAGTTCTTC	CASSRQQGGIDEQFF
NA	NA	TRBV7-9	TRBJ2-1	TGCGCCAGCAGCCCTCTACTAGTCGCGTTCTTC	CASSPLLVAFF
NA	TRBD2	TRBV6-5	TRBJ2-1	TGTGCCAGCAGCCTGGGACTAGCGGGGCCCAGGGTCTTC	CASSLGLAGPRVF
NA	NA	TRBV19	TRBJ2-7	TGTGCCAGTAGGGCGGACTCGAGCTCCTACGAGCAGTACTTC	CASRADSSSYEQYF
NA	TRBD1	TRBV2	TRBJ1-5	TGTGCCAGCAGTCAAGAGGGACAGCAATATCAGCCCCAGCATTTT	CASSQEGQQYQPQHF
NA	TRBD1	TRBV5-1	TRBJ2-7	TGCGCCAGCAGCTGGACAGGGAGCGGCTCCTACGAGCAGTACTTC	CASSWTGSGSYEQYF
NA	TRBD2	TRBV7-9	TRBJ2-3	TGTGCCAGCAGTCGAACCAGCGGGAGGGCCACAGATACGCAGTATTTT	CASSRTSGRATDTQYF
NA	NA	TRBV6-6	TRBJ2-7	TGTGCCAGCAGTTCGGCGGGTGCGGCTACCTACGAGCAGTACTTC	CASSSAGAATYEQYF
NA	NA	TRBV4-3	TRBJ2-3	TGCGCCAGCAGCCAAGATAGAAGATTCTGCACAGATACGCAGTATTTT	CASSQDRRFCTDTQYF
NA	TRBD2	TRBV28	TRBJ2-1	TGTGCCAGCAGGACCGGGACTAGCGATTACAATGAGCAGTTCTTC	CASRTGTSDYNEQFF
NA	NA	TRBV27	TRBJ1-1	TGTGCCAGCAGTTCTACCGCCACTGAAGCTTTCTTT	CASSSTATEAFF
NA	NA	TRBV27	TRBJ1-4	TGTGCCAGCAGGCTAACAGGGAATGCTAATGAAAAACTGTTTTTT	CASRLTGNANEKLFF
NA	NA	TRBV15	TRBJ2-7	TGTGCCACCAGCAGAGGCAGAGGGTGGGAGCAGTACTTC	CATSRGRGWEQYF
few	TRBD1	TRBV9	TRBJ2-7	TGTGCCAGCAGCGTCCTTCCGACAGGGGATAACGAGCAGTACTTC	CASSVLPTGDNEQYF
NA	NA	TRBV7-3	TRBJ1-2	TGTGCCAGCAGCTTCAACGGACAGTATGGCTACACCTTC	CASSFNGQYGYTF
NA	NA	TRBV29-1	TRBJ2-4	TGCAGCGCTCTGTGGATTGGCGGAAACAAAAACATTCAGTACTTC	CSALWIGGNKNIQYF
NA	TRBD2	TRBV6-1	TRBJ2-2	TGTGCCAGCATCTGGGGACTAGCGGCCACCGGGGAGCTGTTTTTT	CASIWGLAATGELFF
NA	NA	TRBV4-1	TRBJ2-7	TGCGCCAGCAGCCAAGTCCAGGGGATCTACGAGCAGTACTTC	CASSQVQGIYEQYF
NA	NA	TRBV5-6	TRBJ2-6	TGTGCCAGCAGCCTCGTCGTCAGCTCTGGGGCCAACGTCCTGACTTTC	CASSLVVSSGANVLTF
NA	NA	TRBV5-1	TRBJ1-4	TGCGCCAGCAGACTCAATGAAAAACTGTTTTTT	CASRLNEKLFF
few	NA	TRBV10-1	TRBJ1-3	TGCGCCAGCACCCCGAACAGGTCGTCCTCTGGAAACACCATATATTTT	CASTPNRSSSGNTIYF
NA	NA	TRBV13	TRBJ1-3	TGTGCCAGCAGCTTAAATCCCGTCCTCTCTGGAAACACCATATATTTT	CASSLNPVLSGNTIYF
NA	NA	TRBV7-2	TRBJ1-4	TGTGCCAGCAGCCAGGGTAACGGGAATGAAAAACTGTTTTTT	CASSQGNGNEKLFF
NA	TRBD1	TRBV5-8	TRBJ1-2	TGTGCCAGCAGCTGGGACGGGACAGACAGTGGCTACACCTTC	CASSWDGTDSGYTF
NA	NA	TRBV28	TRBJ2-5	TGTGCCAGCGGGGGGTCGGGCGGACAAGAGACCCAGTACTTC	CASGGSGGQETQYF
few	NA	TRBV11-2	TRBJ2-3	TGTGCCAGCAGCCCGGAGCGGGCCAGCACAGATACGCAGTATTTT	CASSPERASTDTQYF
NA	NA	TRBV7-2	TRBJ1-3	TGTGCCAGCAGCTTACAGGGAAACACCATATATTTT	CASSLQGNTIYF
NA	TRBD1	TRBV18	TRBJ1-4	TGTGCCAGCTCACCGGGACAGTCGAAGGAAAAACTGTTTTTT	CASSPGQSKEKLFF
NA	TRBD1	TRBV7-9	TRBJ1-1	TGTGCCAGCAGCGAGAAGGGAAGGGGACAGGGGACTGAAGCTTTCTTT	CASSEKGRGQGTEAFF
NA	TRBD2	TRBV10-3	TRBJ2-1	TGTGCCATCAGTGATACGGGACTAGCGGGAGGCTATGAGCAGTTCTTC	CAISDTGLAGGYEQFF
NA	TRBD1	TRBV27	TRBJ2-7	TGTGCCAGCAGTTTTTTGGGACAGGGGATCCACGAGCAGTACTTC	CASSFLGQGIHEQYF
few	TRBD2	TRBV15	TRBJ2-5	TGTGCCACCAGCAGAGCCTCCGGGACTAGCGGGAGGCAGACCCAGTACTTC	CATSRASGTSGRQTQYF
NA	TRBD2	TRBV7-9	TRBJ2-1	TGTGCCAGCAGCACCGGACTAGCGGGAGGTAAGAATGAGCAGTTCTTC	CASSTGLAGGKNEQFF
NA	TRBD1	TRBV28	TRBJ2-7	TGTGCCAGCAGTAATCGGACAGGGATAATCCTCTCCTACGAGCAGTACTTC	CASSNRTGIILSYEQYF
few	NA	TRBV5-1	TRBJ1-5	TGCGCCAGCAGCTTGGCAGGGACAAGAAATCAGCCCCAGCATTTT	CASSLAGTRNQPQHF
NA	TRBD2	TRBV7-2	TRBJ2-5	TGTGCCAGCAGCCTTAAAATACTAGCGGGAGGAGGACAAGAGACCCAGTACTTC	CASSLKILAGGGQETQYF
NA	TRBD2	TRBV7-9	TRBJ2-1	TGTGCCAGCAGCCTCACTCTGACTAGCGGAGCTTACAATGAGCAGTTCTTC	CASSLTLTSGAYNEQFF
NA	TRBD2	TRBV7-6	TRBJ2-1	TGTGCCAGCAGCTTAGAGGTCGCGCGGGAGGGCCGACACAATGAGCAGTTCTTC	CASSLEVAREGRHNEQFF
NA	NA	TRBV11-3	TRBJ2-2	TGTGCCAGCACCGACAGGAACACCGGGGAGCTGTTTTTT	CASTDRNTGELFF
few	NA	TRBV7-2	TRBJ2-7	TGTGCCAGCAGCTTAGACGCGGGGCTGGGCTACGAGCAGTACTTC	CASSLDAGLGYEQYF